Presented here are 10 T cell receptor beta chains from one specimen sequenced in a study of vaccination and CD4 T cells after COVID-19. The Oncomine TCR Beta short-read assay was applied to DNA of cultured CD4+ T cells. TCRdb reprocessed the PCR reads with MiXCR, giving one entry per CDR3 protein. In the table there are over 20,000 distinct CDR3 sequences, around 48% of which are singletons. Their target antigens are unknown. This sample's treatment: roughly ten-day PBMC culture with coronavirus spike peptide pools or control peptides (ViraFEST assay). Sequenced material: CD4+ T cells from blood, cultured in vitro. The receptors come from a human donor who had recovered from COVID-19.

The gene calls are TRBV27 and TRBJ2-1; D is perhaps TRBD1 (5 bases). Germline-derived CDR1 and CDR2 are MNHEY and SMNVEV (reference sequence). V dropped 1 base and J dropped 7 bases, with 11 bases sitting between them. The CDR3 contains 14 residues. The CDR3 spells CASSLWQGENEQFF. In DNA, the CDR3 is TGTGCCAGCAGTTTATGGCAGGGTGAAAATGAGCAGTTCTTC.

The chain couples TRBV19 to TRBJ2-5; D is tentatively TRBD1 or TRBD2 (5 bases each). The V gene's germline CDR1 is LNHDA and CDR2 SQIVND (reference sequence). V was clipped by 3 bases and J by 4 bases, with 15 bases between them. This CDR3 contains 15 residues. CDR3 sequence: CASSIGANMGETQYF. DNA for the CDR3: TGTGCCAGTAGTATCGGGGCCAACATGGGAGAGACCCAGTACTTC.

The chain links TRBV9 to TRBJ2-3, with D unresolved. V was cut by 0 bases and J by 0 bases, with 8 bases left in between. The CDR3 is 15 amino acids. CDR1 is SGDLS and CDR2 is YYNGEE in the germline V gene. The CDR3 reads CASSVGGGSTDTQYF. The CDR3, as DNA: TGTGCCAGCAGCGTAGGAGGCGGTAGCACAGATACGCAGTATTTT.

The chain joins TRBV2 to TRBJ2-3, with 14 bases fitting TRBD2. The V gene's germline CDR1 is SNHLY and CDR2 FYNNEI. This CDR3 contains 17 residues. The trim removed 6 bases at V and 0 bases at J, leaving 5 bases unmatched. The CDR3 sequence: CASSPGLAGASTDTQYF. CDR3 DNA sequence: TGTGCCAGCAGCCCGGGACTAGCGGGGGCTAGCACAGATACGCAGTATTTT.

In its sample, this clonotype was seen a few times. This rearrangement joins TRBV27 to TRBJ2-5; TRBD2 agrees at 11 bases. Trimming cost V 1 base and J 5 bases; bases outside gene matches: 0. Germline-derived CDR1 and CDR2 are MNHEY and SMNVEV (reference sequence). The CDR3 length is 14 residues. For the CDR3, the DNA is TGTGCCAGCAGTTTATGGACTAGCGGGGAGACCCAGTACTTC. Translation gives CASSLWTSGETQYF.

This clonotype appeared a few times. The CDR3 sequence is CASTPKHLAGGPYEQYF. The CDR3 bases are TGTGCCAGCACCCCAAAACACTTAGCGGGAGGGCCCTACGAGCAGTACTTC. This chain uses TRBV14 with TRBJ2-7; TRBD2 agrees at 11 bases. This CDR3 region has 17 residues. CDR1 and CDR2 (germline): SGHDN, FVKESK. The J segment lost 2 bases and the V segment lost 7 bases, leaving 13 bases of the junction unmatched.

This clonotype has only a few counts. The chain combines TRBV12-3 or TRBV12-4 with TRBJ2-3; possible D gene TRBD2, 6 bases. This CDR3 is 18 amino acids long. V gave up 6 bases and J gave up 0 bases, with 22 bases separating them. CDR3 DNA: TGTGCCAGCAGCCCCCTCTCGGGGGACCCAACTAGCACAGATACGCAGTATTTT. Its translation: CASSPLSGDPTSTDTQYF.

V and J are TRBV11-2 and TRBJ2-1, with D perhaps matching TRBD1 (7 bases). Germline loops: CDR1 SGHAT, CDR2 FQNNGV. The CDR3 sequence is 15 residues long. V gave up 4 bases and J gave up 4 bases, with 14 bases separating them. As DNA, the CDR3 is TGTGCCAGCAGCTCGGGGGACAGTACGTACAATGAGCAGTTCTTC. This codes for CASSSGDSTYNEQFF.

This clonotype appeared a few times. V gene TRBV20-1 combines with J gene TRBJ1-3; D perhaps matches TRBD1 (5 bases). This CDR3 has 16 amino acids. The V gene lost 6 bases and the J gene lost 0 bases, with 18 bases spanning the gap. CDR1 DFQATT and CDR2 SNEGSKA come from the germline V gene (reference sequence). The CDR3 DNA sequence: TGCAGTGCCTCCCACGGGACGGACCACTCTGGAAACACCATATATTTT. Translation: CSASHGTDHSGNTIYF.

The V gene is TRBV6-1, the J gene TRBJ1-5, with a tentative D call TRBD1 (6 bases). Trimming left V 5 bases short and J 0 bases short, with 23 bases between. Per the germline V gene, CDR1 is MNHNS and CDR2 is SASEGT. The CDR3 totals 19 residues. CDR3 in amino acids: CASSTHGTLVGYSNQPQHF. The CDR3 region has the DNA TGTGCCAGCAGTACCCACGGGACACTTGTCGGGTATAGCAATCAGCCCCAGCATTTT.